One and the same sample provided the 30 T cell receptor beta chains below, sequenced in a study of blood T cell repertoires in COVID-19. Only in-frame clones appear in the TCRdb table, and some are missing; sequencing was by immunoSEQ multiplex PCR. This table has a few hundred thousand clones, approximately 89% appearing once. Sequencing was performed on PBMCs or T cells enriched from blood (not recorded which). The receptor source for this set is a woman in her 30s who had recovered from COVID-19.

The rearrangement uses TRBV5-1 and TRBJ1-4; tentatively, D is TRBD1 (5 bases). Deletions cut 7 bases from V and 4 bases from J, with 11 bases between. Germline values: CDR1 SGHRS, CDR2 YFSETQ. The CDR3 extends over 13 amino acids. The CDR3 nucleotides read TGCGCCAGCGGGATGACAGATAATGAAAAACTGTTTTTT. It codes for CASGMTDNEKLFF.

This chain joins TRBV4-1 and TRBJ1-2; D is uncertain. There are 11 residues in the CDR3. Germline V gene data show CDR1 as MGHRA and CDR2 as YSYEKL. Trimming pared 2 bases from V and 8 bases from J, leaving 6 bases between. The CDR3 loop is CASSQSYGYTF. CDR3 coding DNA: TGCGCCAGCAGCCAATCCTACGGCTACACCTTC.

The rearrangement uses TRBV18 and TRBJ2-7, with D perhaps TRBD1 (6 bases). CDR3 size: 19 residues. Trimming shortened V by 0 bases and J by 0 bases, and 21 bases separated the two germline ends. Germline V CDR1 and CDR2: KGHSH, LQKENI. CDR3 amino acids: CASSPPLFGQRTDSYEQYF. The DNA for the CDR3 is TGTGCCAGCTCACCACCGCTCTTTGGGCAAAGGACAGACTCCTACGAGCAGTACTTC.

The chain recombines TRBV7-9 with TRBJ1-1; tentatively, D is TRBD1 (6 bases). Trimming cost V 1 base and J 12 bases, with 27 bases left between them. Germline loops: CDR1 SEHNR, CDR2 FQNEAQ (reference sequence). The CDR3 is 17 amino acids. This CDR3 is CASSLGWYSQGTPRTFF. For the CDR3, the DNA is TGTGCCAGCAGCTTAGGGTGGTACTCTCAGGGGACCCCGCGGACTTTCTTT.

The genes are TRBV7-9 and TRBJ2-1, with a tentative D call TRBD2 (5 bases). Germline V gives CDR1 SEHNR, CDR2 FQNEAQ (reference sequence). The CDR3 contains 12 residues. The V and J ends lost 6 bases and 6 bases respectively, with 9 bases between them. CDR3 coding DNA: TGTGCCAGCAGTTCTGGAGGCAATGAGCAGTTCTTC. It encodes CASSSGGNEQFF. Drawing the rest from reference TRBV7-9 and TRBJ2-1, the complete variable domain is DTGVSQNPRHKITKRGQNVTFRCDPISEHNRLYWYRQTLGQGPEFLTYFQNEAQLEKSRLLSDRFSAERPKGSFSTLEIQRTEQGDSAMYLCASSSGGNEQFFGPGTRLTVL.

The sample holds a few counts of this clone. The gene calls are TRBV10-3 and TRBJ2-1; the match to TRBD2 covers 10 bases. The CDR3 extends over 15 amino acids. V lost 2 bases, J lost 7 bases, and 5 bases stayed unmatched. Germline V CDR1 and CDR2: ENHRY, SYGVKD. The chain's CDR3 is CAISERGTSENEQFF. The DNA of the CDR3 is TGTGCCATCAGTGAGCGAGGGACTAGCGAAAATGAGCAGTTCTTC.

The V and J genes are TRBV11-2 and TRBJ2-1; 8 nucleotides align to TRBD1. Germline lookup yields CDR1 SGHAT and CDR2 FQNNGV. With 1 base clipped from V and 7 bases from J, the junction kept 9 bases outside the gene matches. The CDR3 sequence is 16 residues long. CDR3 in DNA: TGTGCCAGCAGCTTAGGTCGACAGGGGATTGGGAATGAGCAGTTCTTC. Its translation: CASSLGRQGIGNEQFF.

CDR3: CASSDSLNTEAFF. CDR3 sequence (DNA): TGTGCCAGCTCAGACAGTTTGAACACTGAAGCTTTCTTT. The V call is TRBV18, the J call TRBJ1-1; TRBD1 might be the D (5 bases). Germline assignment: CDR1 KGHSH and CDR2 LQKENI. V lost 5 bases and J 0 bases, leaving 7 bases between the germline ends. The length of the CDR3 is 13 residues.

The chain couples TRBV6-4 to TRBJ1-4; TRBD1 is a possible D gene (5 bases). The length of the CDR3 is 14 residues. Germline-derived CDR1 and CDR2 are MRHNA and SNTAGT. V gave up 8 bases and J gave up 5 bases, with 15 bases separating them. CDR3 region: CASGNRLENEKLFF. CDR3 sequence (DNA): TGTGCCAGCGGAAACAGGTTAGAGAATGAAAAACTGTTTTTT.

Only a few counts were recorded for this clone. V usage is TRBV19 and J usage is TRBJ2-2; tentative D call: TRBD2 (6 bases). CDR3 length: 16 amino acids. The germline V gene has CDR1 LNHDA and CDR2 SQIVND (reference sequence). Deletions cut 0 bases from V and 5 bases from J, with 13 bases between. The CDR3 coding sequence is TGTGCCAGTAGTATAGACCCCCGGGGGTGGACCGGGGAGCTGTTTTTT. Its translation is CASSIDPRGWTGELFF.

The J gene is TRBJ2-5, the V gene TRBV3-1 (or the pseudogene TRBV3-2); possibly TRBD1 for D (6 bases). Germline CDR1 and CDR2: LGHDT and YNNKEL (reference sequence). The CDR3 covers 14 residues. V shed 6 bases and J shed 0 bases, with 11 bases lying between them. Here the CDR3 reads CASSPRGDQETQYF. The CDR3 nucleotides read TGTGCCAGCAGTCCCAGGGGAGACCAAGAGACCCAGTACTTC.

This chain connects TRBV13 to TRBJ1-1; D possibly corresponds to TRBD1 (5 bases). The V gene lost 3 bases and the J gene lost 0 bases, with 8 bases spanning the gap. The CDR3 has 14 residues. Germline V lookup: CDR1 PRHDT, CDR2 FYEKMQ (reference sequence). This CDR3 reads CASSFRQLNTEAFF. CDR3 DNA: TGTGCCAGCAGCTTCCGACAGTTGAACACTGAAGCTTTCTTT.

The rearrangement joins TRBV28 to TRBJ2-7; TRBD1 aligns across 7 bases. In germline, CDR1 is MDHEN, CDR2 SYDVKM. The CDR3 runs 14 residues. The V gene end was trimmed by 4 bases and the J gene end by 7 bases; junction bases not matched to a gene: 10. This chain's CDR3 is CASSSNRGLREQYF. CDR3 nucleotides: TGTGCCAGCAGTTCTAACAGGGGTCTAAGGGAGCAGTACTTC.

The J gene is TRBJ2-7, the V gene TRBV10-3, with 7 positions matching TRBD1. V lost 8 bases to trimming and J lost 2 bases; unmatched junction nucleotides: 6. This CDR3 spans 13 amino acids. CDR1 and CDR2 from the germline V gene are ENHRY and SYGVKD. CDR3 nucleotides: TGTGCCATCCGAAACAGGGGAACCTACGAGCAGTACTTC. This sequence encodes CAIRNRGTYEQYF.

CDR3 region: CASRPNSGGTDTQYF. The DNA of the CDR3 is TGTGCCAGCAGACCAAATAGCGGGGGCACAGATACGCAGTATTTT. This chain uses TRBV27 with TRBJ2-3; 8 nucleotides match TRBD2. There are 15 residues in the CDR3. Trimming took 6 bases from V and 1 from J; bases not matched to a gene: 6. Germline CDR1 MNHEY, CDR2 SMNVEV (reference sequence).

This sequence joins TRBV6-2 or TRBV6-3 and TRBJ2-7; possibly TRBD2 for D (6 bases). This CDR3 contains 14 residues. V was clipped by 6 bases and J by 0 bases, with 12 bases between them. Germline V gene sequence: CDR1 MNHEY, CDR2 SVGEGT. CDR3 in DNA: TGTGCCAGCAGCCGGGACTTGATCTCCTACGAGCAGTACTTC. This translates into CASSRDLISYEQYF.

The chain links TRBV4-1 to TRBJ1-1; D is unresolved. CDR1 MGHRA and CDR2 YSYEKL come from the germline V gene. The CDR3 covers 15 residues. V lost 4 bases and J 1 base, leaving 13 bases between the germline ends. The CDR3 DNA reads as TGCGCCAGCAGCCCCCCGCCGGTTCGGAACACTGAAGCTTTCTTT. Its translation: CASSPPPVRNTEAFF.

This sequence joins TRBV27 and TRBJ1-5; the D gene is possibly TRBD1 (6 bases). Germline CDR1 reads MNHEY; CDR2 reads SMNVEV (reference sequence). V was trimmed by 3 bases and J by 5 bases, leaving 11 bases between them. There are 14 residues in the CDR3. CDR3 amino acids: CASSFGGADQPQHF. As DNA, the CDR3 is TGTGCCAGCAGTTTCGGGGGGGCTGATCAGCCCCAGCATTTT.

This clone was recorded only once. This chain joins TRBV4-1 and TRBJ2-7; 9 bases are a match to TRBD2. V shed 0 bases, J shed 4 bases, and the junction held 7 bases outside the gene matches. Germline V gives CDR1 MGHRA, CDR2 YSYEKL. This CDR3 has 16 residues. The CDR3 DNA follows: TGCGCCAGCAGCCAAGAGTCGAGAGCGGGGGGTTACGAGCAGTACTTC. This sequence encodes CASSQESRAGGYEQYF.

This chain joins TRBV18 and TRBJ1-1; weak D call: TRBD1 (6 bases). V was shortened by 6 bases and J by 0 bases, with 17 bases between the two germline ends. Per the germline V gene, CDR1 is KGHSH and CDR2 is LQKENI. This CDR3 is built from 16 residues. The CDR3 DNA is TGTGCCAGCTCCCGACGCACAGGGACCATGAACACTGAAGCTTTCTTT. Its translation: CASSRRTGTMNTEAFF.

The rearrangement uses TRBV5-1 and TRBJ2-7, with D uncertain. Germline lookup yields CDR1 SGHRS and CDR2 YFSETQ. The CDR3 loop spans 14 amino acids. Trimming stripped 0 bases from V and 2 bases from J, with 9 bases between. The CDR3 loop is CASSLDGSTYEQYF. In DNA form, the CDR3 reads TGCGCCAGCAGCTTGGACGGTTCCACCTACGAGCAGTACTTC.

V gene TRBV6-6 combines with J gene TRBJ1-1; D is undetermined. V was shortened by 10 bases and J by 1 base, with 13 bases between the two germline ends. In germline, CDR1 is MNHNY, CDR2 SVGAGI (reference sequence). The CDR3 contains 13 residues. CDR3 nucleotides: TGTGCCACCATCATTGGGCGGAACACTGAAGCTTTCTTT. This translates into CATIIGRNTEAFF.

The chain carries TRBV30 and TRBJ1-1, with D possibly matching TRBD1 (5 bases). Germline CDR1 is GTSNPN and CDR2 is SVGIG (reference sequence). CDR3 length equals 12 residues. Deletions cut 8 bases from V and 7 bases from J, with 17 bases between. The CDR3 DNA is TGTGCCACAACGAAGGGGTCGAATGAAGCTTTCTTT. Protein sequence: CATTKGSNEAFF.

The chain combines TRBV30 with TRBJ1-6; 7 nucleotides line up with TRBD1. Germline CDR1 is GTSNPN and CDR2 is SVGIG (reference sequence). This CDR3 region has 15 residues. The V gene end was trimmed by 4 bases and the J gene end by 4 bases; junction bases not matched to a gene: 7. CDR3 sequence (DNA): TGTGCCTGGACAAAAGGGACAGCTTATAATTCACCCCTCCACTTT. This gives the protein CAWTKGTAYNSPLHF.

The CDR3 bases are TGTGCCAGCACCCAAGGCGGCCAAGAGACCCAGTACTTC. This translates into CASTQGGQETQYF. V is TRBV2 and J is TRBJ2-5; D is undetermined. Germline CDR1 reads SNHLY; CDR2 reads FYNNEI. The CDR3 consists of 13 residues. The ends were cut back, 7 bases at V and 1 base at J, with 10 bases in the middle.

The chain uses TRBV7-6 and TRBJ1-3; D is uncertain. The V gene's germline CDR1 is SGHVS and CDR2 FNYEAQ. Trimming took off 5 bases at V and 1 base at J, with 9 bases between the two ends. The CDR3 is 14 amino acids. The CDR3 DNA follows: TGTGCCAGCAGCCCGACGGGGTCTGGAAACACCATATATTTT. Translated: CASSPTGSGNTIYF.

In its sample, this clone was seen a few times. The genes are TRBV4-1 and TRBJ1-1; possibly TRBD1 for D (6 bases). Germline V gene lookup returns CDR1 MGHRA and CDR2 YSYEKL. The CDR3 is 14 amino acids. V lost 1 base and J lost 3, with 9 bases in between. DNA of the CDR3: TGCGCCAGCAGCCAAGGTAAGGGGGACACTGAAGCTTTCTTT. Translation: CASSQGKGDTEAFF.

This clone was seen more than once but under ten times. The chain has TRBV28 and TRBJ1-3, with D possibly TRBD1 on 6 matching bases. The CDR3 sequence is 16 residues long. Germline CDR1 MDHEN, CDR2 SYDVKM. Trimming shortened V by 9 bases and J by 7 bases, and 25 bases separated the two germline ends. The CDR3 nucleotides are TGTGCCAGTTTATCCGGCGTTCATAGGGGGGGGAACACCATATATTTT. Translating gives CASLSGVHRGGNTIYF.

The chain recombines TRBV27 with TRBJ2-7; 7 nucleotides align to TRBD1. Germline V gives CDR1 MNHEY, CDR2 SMNVEV (reference sequence). V shed 3 bases and J 1 base; nucleotides not matched to a gene: 12. This CDR3 comprises 17 residues. The DNA for the CDR3 is TGTGCCAGCAGTTTTTCTATCGGGACAGTAGCGTCCTACGAGCAGTACTTC. It translates to CASSFSIGTVASYEQYF.

On this clone itself: One end of the junction varies from germline; a read error may be responsible. This sequence joins TRBV28 and TRBJ2-1; 8 bases align to TRBD2. This CDR3 is built from 21 residues. Germline V CDR1 and CDR2: MDHEN, SYDVKM. The CDR3 sequence is CASSVWWPGREKPDSYNEQFF. The CDR3 DNA sequence: TGTGCCAGCAGTGTATGGTGGCCCGGGAGGGAAAAACCAGACTCCTACAATGAGCAGTTCTTC.